Each of the 29 T cell receptor beta chains below was sequenced from the same sample in a study of blood T cells in healthy people across ages. A sample-barcoded 5' primer and a J-beta primer mix were used in a second PCR of about 7 to 12 cycles. TCRdb re-derived calls from the 5' RACE reads in MiXCR, one entry per CDR3 protein. This table holds hundreds of thousands of distinct CDR3 sequences, 27% found once. Sequencing was carried out using blood. These receptors all come from a woman in her sixties or seventies in good health.

The chain employs TRBV5-1 and TRBJ2-5; D possibly matches TRBD1 or TRBD2 (5 bases each). The DNA end favors TRBJ2-7, so the J call may be wrong. The germline V gene encodes CDR1 SGHRS and CDR2 YFSETQ. The CDR3 is 15 amino acids. CDR3 in amino acids: CASRVDSGLSYEQYF. In DNA form, the CDR3 reads TGCGCCAGCAGAGTCGACAGCGGCCTCTCCTACGAGCAGTACTTC.

This clonotype came up many times. V gene TRBV9 combines with J gene TRBJ2-5, with D unclear. Trimming left V 4 bases short and J 3 bases short, with 10 bases between. The CDR3 has 13 amino acids. Germline CDR1 and CDR2: SGDLS and YYNGEE. In DNA form, the CDR3 reads TGTGCCAGCAGCTGGGCAGGAGAAGAGACCCAGTACTTC. Amino acids: CASSWAGEETQYF.

A few counts support this clonotype. J is TRBJ2-7 and V is TRBV27; 10 nucleotides agree with TRBD2. Unmatched junction bases numbered 3, after V lost 7 bases and J lost 0 bases. This CDR3 has 14 amino acids. Germline values: CDR1 MNHEY, CDR2 SMNVEV (reference sequence). CDR3 nucleotide sequence: TGTGCCAGCAACCCTAGCGGGAGCTCCTACGAGCAGTACTTC. It translates to CASNPSGSSYEQYF.

Many counts were recorded for this clonotype. The CDR3, as DNA: TGCAGTGCTAGAGCTTTTGGGACTCCGACTCAGCCCCAGCATTTT. Encoded protein: CSARAFGTPTQPQHF. This chain connects TRBV20-1 to TRBJ1-5, with a weak D call TRBD1 (5 bases). The ends were cut back, 1 base at V and 6 bases at J, with 16 bases in the middle. The CDR3 is 15 residues long. Germline loops: CDR1 DFQATT, CDR2 SNEGSKA (reference sequence).

The chain is built from TRBV7-2 and TRBJ1-2, with D maybe TRBD1 (5 bases). Trimming took off 4 bases at V and 4 bases at J, with 10 bases between the two ends. This CDR3 has 13 amino acids. Germline loops: CDR1 SGHTA, CDR2 FQGNSA. The chain's CDR3 is CASSYDGTYGYTF. Written as DNA, the CDR3 is TGTGCCAGCAGCTACGATGGGACCTATGGCTACACCTTC.

This clonotype has ten or more counts. This CDR3 reads CAISPSPGQERNYEQYF. DNA for the CDR3: TGTGCCATCAGTCCTAGCCCAGGACAGGAGCGCAACTACGAGCAGTACTTC. V is TRBV10-3 and J is TRBJ2-7; 7 bases align to TRBD1. The V and J ends lost 5 bases and 3 bases, in that order; junction bases with no gene match: 16. The CDR3 totals 17 residues. CDR1 and CDR2 from the germline V gene are ENHRY and SYGVKD.

The chain uses TRBV6-6 and TRBJ2-5; perhaps TRBD1 as D (6 bases). The end of the DNA fits TRBJ2-7 better, so the J call may be wrong. The CDR3 totals 13 residues. Germline V gene lookup returns CDR1 MNHNY and CDR2 SVGAGI (reference sequence). Here the CDR3 reads CASTRIHRVEQYF. The CDR3, as DNA: TGTGCCAGCACCAGGATTCACAGGGTCGAGCAGTACTTC.

The chain is built from TRBV12-5 and TRBJ1-6; no firm D call. The CDR3 runs 18 residues. Germline CDR1 and CDR2: LGHNT and FRNRAP. Trimming removed 4 bases from V and 0 bases from J, with 16 bases in between. The CDR3 bases are TGTGCTAGTGGTTCCCCCCAGGCTGCCAGCTCCTATAATTCACCCCTCCACTTT. It is translated as CASGSPQAASSYNSPLHF.

This clonotype occurred a few times. The V and J genes are TRBV7-2 and TRBJ2-3, with 9 bases fitting TRBD2. This CDR3 has 18 amino acids. Trimming cost V 3 bases and J 0 bases; bases outside gene matches: 10. The germline V gene encodes CDR1 SGHTA and CDR2 FQGNSA. The CDR3 DNA reads TGTGCCAGCAGCTTCCCTCGGTCTAGCGGGACTAGCACAGATACGCAGTATTTT. Translating gives CASSFPRSSGTSTDTQYF. The whole variable domain, remainder taken from reference TRBV7-2 and TRBJ2-3, is GAGVSQSPSNKVTEKGKDVELRCDPISGHTALYWYRQSLGQGLEFLIYFQGNSAPDKSGLPSDRFSAERTGGSVSTLTIQRTQQEDSAVYLCASSFPRSSGTSTDTQYFGPGTRLTVL.

This clonotype was counted between two and nine times. The CDR3 DNA is TGTGCCAGCAGCTTAAGAGGAGCGGGAGTAGAGACCCAGTACTTC. Translated: CASSLRGAGVETQYF. The chain uses TRBV7-8 and TRBJ2-5; 8 bases line up with TRBD2. Germline V gene lookup returns CDR1 SGHVS and CDR2 FQNEAQ. The J segment lost 4 bases and the V segment lost 2 bases, leaving 6 bases of the junction unmatched. This CDR3 is 15 amino acids long.

This chain joins TRBV7-2 and TRBJ1-4, with 7 positions matching TRBD1. The CDR3 runs 13 residues. Trimming at V came to 6 bases and at J to 9 bases, leaving 7 bases not matched to a gene. CDR1 is SGHTA, CDR2 FQGNSA, per germline. In nucleotides, the CDR3 is TGTGCCAGCAGGCTGACAGGGCGCCAAAAACTGTTTTTT. Protein product: CASRLTGRQKLFF. The entire variable domain, with the rest obtained from reference TRBV7-2 and TRBJ1-4, is as follows: GAGVSQSPSNKVTEKGKDVELRCDPISGHTALYWYRQSLGQGLEFLIYFQGNSAPDKSGLPSDRFSAERTGGSVSTLTIQRTQQEDSAVYLCASRLTGRQKLFFGSGTQLSVL.

This clonotype was picked up a small number of times. The rearrangement links TRBV20-1 to TRBJ2-4; 9 bases match TRBD2. V was clipped by 6 bases and J by 0 bases; unmatched bases: 18. Germline V lookup: CDR1 DFQATT, CDR2 SNEGSKA (reference sequence). The CDR3 loop spans 19 amino acids. The CDR3 spells CSAKSPLAGELIAKNIQYF. CDR3 nucleotides: TGCAGTGCCAAGAGTCCTTTAGCGGGGGAGTTAATAGCCAAAAACATTCAGTACTTC.

In this sample, this clonotype turned up once. The chain recombines TRBV28 with TRBJ1-1, with D possibly TRBD1 on 5 matching bases. Germline loops: CDR1 MDHEN, CDR2 SYDVKM. The V end lost 5 bases, the J end lost 3 bases, and 19 bases lay between the germline ends. The CDR3 is 16 residues long. CDR3 bases: TGTGCCAGCAGTCTCCTAGGGGCGGGCAAGGACACTGAAGCTTTCTTT. It yields the protein CASSLLGAGKDTEAFF.

This clonotype was seen only a few times. A junction boundary mismatches the germline segment, possibly from a read error. The CDR3 sequence: CASSLGRADTDTQYF. CDR3 coding DNA: TGTGCCAGCAGCTTAGGTCGGGCAGACACAGATACGCAGTATTTT. V and J are TRBV12-3 or TRBV12-4 and TRBJ2-3; D ambiguous. This CDR3 is 15 amino acids long.

The rearrangement joins TRBV2 to TRBJ1-5; 9 bases agree with TRBD1. There are 14 residues in the CDR3. After removal of 6 bases from V and 4 bases from J, the junction contained 4 bases not matched to a gene. Germline CDR1 SNHLY, CDR2 FYNNEI. The CDR3 loop reads CASRETGGNQPQHF. The CDR3 nucleotides read TGTGCCAGCAGAGAGACAGGGGGGAATCAGCCCCAGCATTTT. Filled out from reference TRBV2 and TRBJ1-5, the complete variable domain reads EPEVTQTPSHQVTQMGQEVILRCVPISNHLYFYWYRQILGQKVEFLVSFYNNEISEKSEIFDDQFSVERPDGSNFTLKIRSTKLEDSAMYFCASRETGGNQPQHFGDGTRLSIL.

V usage is TRBV5-1 and J usage is TRBJ1-4; D gene uncertain. V lost 2 bases and J lost 0, with 11 bases in between. CDR3 length: 16 amino acids. Germline CDR1 and CDR2: SGHRS and YFSETQ. The CDR3 DNA reads as TGCGCCAGCAGCTTCACAGCCGCAGCAACTAATGAAAAACTGTTTTTT. Translated, it gives CASSFTAAATNEKLFF.

In this sample, this clonotype turned up a few times. The genes are TRBV6-2 or TRBV6-3 and TRBJ2-2, with D perhaps matching TRBD2 (6 bases). With 6 bases removed from V and 9 bases from J, the gap between germline ends came to 14 bases. Germline CDR1 and CDR2: MNHEY and SVGEGT. The CDR3 has 13 residues. The CDR3: CASSPGLSRELFF. The DNA of the CDR3 is TGTGCCAGCAGCCCGGGACTCTCCAGGGAGCTGTTTTTT.

This clonotype has more than one count but fewer than ten. The chain combines TRBV12-3 or TRBV12-4 with TRBJ2-7; 7 nucleotides line up with TRBD1. V gave up 5 bases and J gave up 4 bases; unmatched junction bases: 5. This CDR3 is built from 13 residues. The DNA of the CDR3 is TGTGCCAGCAGTCCGGGGACAGTGTACGAGCAGTACTTC. Its protein product is CASSPGTVYEQYF.

This clonotype has only a few counts. The rearrangement links TRBV5-1 to TRBJ2-1; D unclear. CDR1 is SGHRS, CDR2 YFSETQ, per germline. With 0 bases removed from V and 3 bases from J, the gap between germline ends came to 10 bases. The CDR3 has 15 residues. CDR3 nucleotide sequence: TGCGCCAGCAGCTTGGTCGGGTCAGACTACAATGAGCAGTTCTTC. Its protein is CASSLVGSDYNEQFF.

The chain is built from TRBV4-3 and TRBJ2-3; the D gene is possibly TRBD2 (6 bases). Germline V gene sequence: CDR1 LGHNA, CDR2 YSLEER. V dropped 0 bases and J dropped 1 base, with 17 bases sitting between them. This CDR3 contains 18 residues. The CDR3 loop is CASSQEIGGWAGTDTQYF. The CDR3 coding sequence is TGCGCCAGCAGCCAAGAAATAGGAGGGTGGGCGGGCACAGATACGCAGTATTTT.

This clonotype has more than one count but fewer than ten. This chain links TRBV4-3 with TRBJ2-5; D gene uncertain. The J call could be wrong; TRBJ2-1 is a better fit for the DNA end. This CDR3 spans 15 amino acids. Germline V gene data show CDR1 as LGHNA and CDR2 as YSLEER. The CDR3 region is CASRFADTSYNEQFF. The CDR3, as DNA: TGCGCCAGCAGGTTTGCAGATACAAGCTACAATGAGCAGTTCTTC.

This chain connects TRBV10-3 to TRBJ1-1; tentative D call: TRBD1 (5 bases). Germline CDR1 and CDR2: ENHRY and SYGVKD. The CDR3 consists of 11 residues. The V end lost 4 bases, the J end lost 7 bases, and 7 bases lay between the germline ends. As DNA, the CDR3 is TGTGCCATCAGTGGAGACAGTGAAGCTTTCTTT. Residues: CAISGDSEAFF.

The table lists this clonotype with a count of one. This chain links TRBV7-8 with TRBJ2-1, with 9 positions matching TRBD2. CDR1 and CDR2 from the germline V gene are SGHVS and FQNEAQ. Losses at the gene ends were 1 base for V and 8 bases for J; bases not matched to a gene: 12. This CDR3 has 17 residues. The CDR3 region is CASSLVGGRGGIYEQFF. The CDR3, as DNA: TGTGCCAGCAGCTTAGTAGGCGGGAGGGGGGGGATTTATGAGCAGTTCTTC.

CDR3 in amino acids: CASRIRQGGSPLHF. CDR3 bases: TGTGCCAGCAGGATTAGACAGGGTGGCTCACCCCTCCACTTT. This chain joins TRBV11-2 and TRBJ1-6; 7 bases agree with TRBD1. Germline V gene lookup returns CDR1 SGHAT and CDR2 FQNNGV. V lost 6 bases, J lost 10 bases, and 9 bases stayed unmatched. The CDR3 has 14 amino acids.

This clonotype showed up just a few times. Mismatch with germline at one junction end may stem from a read error. The V and J genes are TRBV3-1 and TRBJ2-1; D is tentatively TRBD1 or TRBD2 (5 bases each). The J call may be in error: the DNA end matches TRBJ2-5 better. The CDR3 extends over 16 amino acids. Germline CDR1 LGHDT, CDR2 YNNKEL (reference sequence). This CDR3 is CASSHQPGRLAEAQYF. In DNA form, the CDR3 reads TGTGCCAGCAGCCATCAACCGGGACGGCTCGCAGAGGCCCAGTACTTC.

The J gene is TRBJ2-6, the V gene TRBV3-1; no firm D call. V was shortened by 4 bases and J by 0 bases, with 16 bases between the two germline ends. Germline V lookup: CDR1 LGHDT, CDR2 YNNKEL (reference sequence). The CDR3 consists of 18 residues. The CDR3 region has the DNA TGTGCCAGCAGCCTTGGAACCTTTACCCGCTCTGGGGCCAACGTCCTGACTTTC. Residues: CASSLGTFTRSGANVLTF. Complete variable domain (other parts from reference TRBV3-1 and TRBJ2-6): DTAVSQTPKYLVTQMGNDKSIKCEQNLGHDTMYWYKQDSKKFLKIMFSYNNKELIINETVPNRFSPKSPDKAHLNLHINSLELGDSAVYFCASSLGTFTRSGANVLTFGAGSRLTVL.

This clonotype was seen ten or more times. The chain has TRBV3-1 and TRBJ2-3; D might be TRBD2 (5 bases). The CDR3 has 13 residues. The V and J ends lost 2 bases and 7 bases respectively, with 10 bases between them. CDR1 LGHDT and CDR2 YNNKEL come from the germline V gene (reference sequence). The DNA for the CDR3 is TGTGCCAGCAGCCAATCCCTAGCATATACGCAGTATTTT. This translates into CASSQSLAYTQYF.

The chain employs TRBV7-9 and TRBJ1-1, with 10 bases matching TRBD1. The CDR3 loop spans 17 amino acids. The germline V gene encodes CDR1 SEHNR and CDR2 FQNEAQ (reference sequence). After removal of 4 bases from V and 5 bases from J, the junction contained 13 bases not matched to a gene. Written as DNA, the CDR3 is TGTGCCAGCAGCTCCGACCGGGACAGGGGACGCGGTACTGAAGCTTTCTTT. This encodes CASSSDRDRGRGTEAFF.

This chain connects TRBV20-1 to TRBJ2-5; tentative D call: TRBD2 (6 bases). Trimming stripped 6 bases from V and 2 bases from J, with 16 bases between. The germline V gene encodes CDR1 DFQATT and CDR2 SNEGSKA (reference sequence). The CDR3 consists of 14 residues. DNA of the CDR3: TGCAGTGCACCTACCGGGACTTCGCAAGAGACCCAGTACTTC. It codes for CSAPTGTSQETQYF.